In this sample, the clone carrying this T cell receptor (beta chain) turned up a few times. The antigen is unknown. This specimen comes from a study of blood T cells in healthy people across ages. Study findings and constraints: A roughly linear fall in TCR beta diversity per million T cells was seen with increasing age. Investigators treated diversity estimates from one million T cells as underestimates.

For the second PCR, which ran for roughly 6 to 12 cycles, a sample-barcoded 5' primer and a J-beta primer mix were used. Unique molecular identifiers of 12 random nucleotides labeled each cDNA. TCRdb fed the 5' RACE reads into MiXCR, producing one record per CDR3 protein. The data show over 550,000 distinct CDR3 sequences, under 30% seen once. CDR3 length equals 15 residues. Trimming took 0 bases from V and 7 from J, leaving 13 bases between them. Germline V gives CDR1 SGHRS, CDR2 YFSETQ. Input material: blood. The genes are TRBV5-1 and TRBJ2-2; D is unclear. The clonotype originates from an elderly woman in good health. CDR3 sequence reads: CASSLVRVQHGELFF. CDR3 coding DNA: TGCGCCAGCAGCTTGGTCCGGGTTCAACACGGGGAGCTGTTTTTT.